The present T cell receptor beta chain was sequenced within a study of T cells in Graves' hyperthyroidism and ophthalmopathy. Looking at the study overall: Blood was drawn when the patient was first diagnosed and still untreated. General study findings and limits: Clonotypes that were expanded in thyroid above 0.001 mostly appeared in blood too.

Regions amplified from RNA transcripts were the TCR beta CDR3 regions. Researchers ran a first-round RT-PCR on the TCR CDR3 using the HTBI primer set. TCRdb re-called the multiplex PCR reads through MiXCR, storing one row per CDR3 protein. This repertoire shows 350,000 or so distinct CDR3 sequences, roughly 20% found once; its top ten account for 15% to 19%. A note on this clonotype: The antigen is undetermined.

The CDR3 totals 13 residues. Germline V CDR1 and CDR2: LNHDA, SQIVND (reference sequence). V was trimmed by 3 bases and J by 5 bases, leaving 10 bases between them. This chain connects TRBV19 to TRBJ2-5, with a possible D match to TRBD2 (5 bases). Sequenced material: blood. This TCR came from a woman aged 40-49 years with Graves' ophthalmopathy. CDR3 in amino acids: CASSIGRGETQYF. The CDR3 region has the DNA TGTGCCAGTAGTATTGGTAGAGGGGAGACCCAGTACTTC.